In its sample, the clone carrying this T cell receptor (beta chain) was seen a few times. Its antigen is as yet unknown. The use of a sample-barcoded 5' primer and a J-beta primer mix characterized a second PCR of about 7 to 12 cycles. MiXCR, run by TCRdb on the 5' RACE reads, gives a single entry per CDR3 protein. The sample has more than 600,000 distinct CDR3 sequences, about 25% seen once. This sample is drawn from a study of blood T cells in healthy people across ages. Study-level points and caveats: It was found that TCR beta diversity correlated strongly with the percentage of naive T cells.

The CDR3 has 14 amino acids. Germline V gives CDR1 SQVTM, CDR2 ANQGSEA. Trimming took 5 bases from V and 5 from J; bases not matched to a gene: 9. At least 6 million PBMCs were isolated per sample. This sample was shared with a second study, whose subject was T cells of mothers and their children. That publication notes: Roughly six children and their three healthy Caucasian mothers were the donors.

The clonotype comes from a boy under 18 in good health. The sequencing input was blood. The gene calls are TRBV29-1 and TRBJ2-5; 9 bases match TRBD2. CDR3 region: CSVPLAGKMETQYF. CDR3 nucleotides: TGCAGCGTTCCTCTAGCGGGGAAGATGGAGACCCAGTACTTC.